These 5 T cell receptor beta chains originate from one sample sequenced in a study of identical twins. TCRdb itself ran the 5' RACE reads through MiXCR, one entry per CDR3 protein. The profile shows about 470,000 distinct CDR3 sequences, roughly 24% of them singletons. A further study also used this sample, focusing on T cells expressing NK-cell markers.

The sequenced sample consisted of CD4+ T cells sorted from blood. The receptors were gathered from a woman between 18 and 30 years old in good health.

This clonotype showed up just a few times. This chain connects TRBV5-5 to TRBJ2-3; unclear D gene. This CDR3 contains 16 residues. V lost 6 bases and J lost 3, with 20 bases in between. Germline assignment: CDR1 SGHKS and CDR2 YYEKEE (reference sequence). The CDR3 region has the DNA TGTGCCAGCACCCGTTCAGGCCTTTGGATGACAGATACGCAGTATTTT. This encodes CASTRSGLWMTDTQYF. Full variable domain (remainder filled in from reference TRBV5-5 and TRBJ2-3): DAGVTQSPTHLIKTRGQQVTLRCSPISGHKSVSWYQQVLGQGPQFIFQYYEKEERGRGNFPDRFSARQFPNYSSELNVNALLLGDSALYLCASTRSGLWMTDTQYFGPGTRLTVL.

The V and J genes are TRBV12-3 or TRBV12-4 and TRBJ2-1, with 9 nucleotides matching TRBD2. V dropped 8 bases and J dropped 7; count of bases not matched to a gene: 12. CDR3 length: 15 amino acids. CDR3 sequence: CASLHWRGGTNEQFF. The DNA for the CDR3 is TGTGCCAGCCTTCACTGGCGGGGGGGAACGAATGAGCAGTTCTTC.

This sequence joins TRBV27 and TRBJ2-1; D tentatively fits TRBD1 or TRBD2 (6 bases each). V was clipped by 8 bases and J by 9 bases, with 17 bases between them. The germline V gene encodes CDR1 MNHEY and CDR2 SMNVEV (reference sequence). The CDR3 covers 13 residues. CDR3 region: CASGRGPPGEQFF. The CDR3 region has the DNA TGTGCCAGCGGCCGGGGGCCCCCTGGTGAGCAGTTCTTC.

This rearrangement joins TRBV11-2 to TRBJ2-6; D could derive from TRBD1 or TRBD2 (5 bases each). The CDR3 runs 16 residues. Germline-derived CDR1 and CDR2 are SGHAT and FQNNGV. Trimming pared 8 bases from V and 0 bases from J, leaving 14 bases between. The CDR3, as DNA: TGTGCCAGCTATGTGGGACCATTCTCTGGGGCCAACGTCCTGACTTTC. It translates to CASYVGPFSGANVLTF.

The chain uses TRBV11-1 and TRBJ2-7, with D perhaps assigned TRBD1 or TRBD2 (5 bases each). This CDR3 is 15 amino acids long. V lost 5 bases, J lost 0 bases, and 14 bases lay in between. The germline V gene has CDR1 SGHAT and CDR2 FQDESV (reference sequence). CDR3 sequence (DNA): TGTGCCAGCAGCGCTGGCTGGGGGATCTCCTACGAGCAGTACTTC. Protein sequence: CASSAGWGISYEQYF.